The 32 T cell receptor beta chains reported below all come from one sample, sequenced in a study of T cell changes during pregnancy in multiple sclerosis (dated by TCRdb to about 2019). The library came from the immunoSEQ multiplex PCR assay. TCRdb retrieved this table from immuneACCESS and kept in-frame rearrangements only. Not all clones are present; in checked studies, unresolved V genes account for under half, and no reason is known for the remainder. The sample table records more than 55,000 clones; about 92% of these occur just once. The top ten constitute over 1% of the sample. Sample: peripheral blood, taken in the third trimester of pregnancy. The origin of the receptors is a female donor with multiple sclerosis, enrolled in a pregnancy study.

The chain employs TRBV18 and TRBJ2-5; D is unresolved. The CDR3 runs 15 residues. The germline CDR1 and CDR2 sequences are KGHSH and LQKENI. V was cut by 4 bases and J by 7 bases, with 19 bases left in between. DNA for the CDR3: TGTGCCAGCTCACGTTTTGCAATTGAGTCGGGGACCCAGTACTTC. This codes for CASSRFAIESGTQYF.

V is TRBV25-1 and J is TRBJ1-2, with a weak D call TRBD1 (5 bases). The CDR3 length is 12 residues. Per the germline V gene, CDR1 is MGHDK and CDR2 is SYGVNS. Trimming stripped 8 bases from V and 6 bases from J, with 13 bases between. The CDR3 here is CASRTGPHGYTF. CDR3 coding DNA: TGTGCCAGCCGAACAGGTCCCCATGGCTACACCTTC.

This clone occurred a few times. J is TRBJ1-3 and V is TRBV6-5, with 8 bases identical to TRBD1. CDR1 and CDR2 from the germline V gene are MNHEY and SVGAGI. Trimming took 7 bases from V and 2 from J; bases not matched to a gene: 4. This CDR3 is 14 amino acids long. CDR3 loop: CASTWGQAGNTIYF. Here the CDR3 DNA reads TGTGCCAGCACCTGGGGACAGGCTGGAAACACCATATATTTT.

The V call is TRBV5-4, the J call TRBJ2-3; a possible D gene is TRBD1 (5 bases). Germline V gene sequence: CDR1 SGHNT, CDR2 YYREEE (reference sequence). This CDR3 region has 17 residues. Trimming took 0 bases from V and 2 from J, leaving 16 bases between them. The CDR3 DNA follows: TGTGCCAGCAGCTTGGAGGGGCGGCGGATAAACACAGATACGCAGTATTTT. Encoded protein: CASSLEGRRINTDTQYF.

This chain links TRBV27 with TRBJ2-1; no firm D call. This CDR3 is 13 amino acids long. Trimming left V 2 bases short and J 10 bases short, with 12 bases between. CDR1 is MNHEY, CDR2 SMNVEV, per germline (reference sequence). DNA of the CDR3: TGTGCCAGCAGTTTAGGCTCTTCTCTGGAGCAGTTCTTC. Its protein is CASSLGSSLEQFF.

J is TRBJ2-7 and V is TRBV2; 7 bases map to TRBD1. Germline lookup yields CDR1 SNHLY and CDR2 FYNNEI. Unmatched junction bases numbered 6, after V lost 6 bases and J lost 1 base. The CDR3 consists of 14 residues. CDR3 sequence: CASRFNRGSYEQYF. As DNA, the CDR3 is TGTGCCAGCAGATTTAACAGGGGATCCTACGAGCAGTACTTC.

The rearrangement joins TRBV12-5 to TRBJ2-5; D possibly corresponds to TRBD1 (6 bases). This CDR3 comprises 12 residues. CDR1 and CDR2 from the germline V gene are LGHNT and FRNRAP. V was pared by 3 bases and J by 4 bases, with 6 bases between. The CDR3: CASGLGGETQYF. In DNA, the CDR3 is TGTGCTAGTGGTTTAGGGGGAGAGACCCAGTACTTC.

The chain is built from TRBV6-1 and TRBJ2-2, with D possibly matching TRBD1 (6 bases). The length of the CDR3 is 15 residues. With 8 bases removed from V and 0 bases from J, the gap between germline ends came to 13 bases. Germline values: CDR1 MNHNS, CDR2 SASEGT. The DNA for the CDR3 is TGTGCCAGCTTCGGACAGACTCCGAACACCGGGGAGCTGTTTTTT. Protein product: CASFGQTPNTGELFF.

The V and J genes are TRBV4-2 and TRBJ1-3; D unclear. V shed 1 base and J shed 2 bases, with 6 bases lying between them. Germline V gives CDR1 LGHNA, CDR2 YNFKEQ. The CDR3 has 14 residues. CDR3 sequence (DNA): TGTGCCAGCAGCCAAGGAGGGCCTGGAAACACCATATATTTT. It translates to CASSQGGPGNTIYF.

V usage is TRBV5-4 and J usage is TRBJ2-7; TRBD2 matches 14 bases. V gave up 3 bases and J gave up 3 bases; unmatched junction bases: 2. The CDR3 runs to 15 residues. CDR1 is SGHNT, CDR2 YYREEE, per germline (reference sequence). CDR3: CASSSGLAGVYEQYF. The CDR3 bases are TGTGCCAGCAGCTCGGGACTAGCGGGAGTCTACGAGCAGTACTTC.

Only one count was recorded for this clone. The V and J genes are TRBV4-1 and TRBJ2-7; D unclear. Germline values: CDR1 MGHRA, CDR2 YSYEKL. V gave up 1 base and J gave up 3 bases, with 7 bases separating them. CDR3 size: 13 residues. This CDR3 reads CASSQAQFYEQYF. The CDR3 nucleotides are TGCGCCAGCAGCCAAGCTCAGTTCTACGAGCAGTACTTC.

This chain joins TRBV25-1 and TRBJ2-5, with TRBD1 matching 9 bases. The CDR3 consists of 15 residues. Germline CDR1 MGHDK, CDR2 SYGVNS. The ends lost 7 bases at V and 4 bases at J; junction bases unmatched: 10. The CDR3 spells CASTYNRGRPETQYF. CDR3 DNA: TGTGCCAGCACCTACAACAGGGGGCGTCCAGAGACCCAGTACTTC.

V is TRBV7-8 and J is TRBJ2-7, with 10 bases fitting TRBD1. This CDR3 spans 15 amino acids. Germline CDR1 SGHVS, CDR2 FQNEAQ. Unmatched junction bases numbered 8, after V lost 7 bases and J lost 2 bases. As DNA, the CDR3 is TGTGCCAGCACCCTGGCGGGACAGGGGACCTACGAGCAGTACTTC. This encodes CASTLAGQGTYEQYF.

CDR3 sequence (DNA): TGTGCCAGCAGCGTAGTCTCATCATCCGGGGGGGCGTCCGGTACGCAGTATTTT. Amino acid sequence: CASSVVSSSGGASGTQYF. The chain links TRBV9 to TRBJ2-3, with 8 bases identical to TRBD2. The V gene end was trimmed by 0 bases and the J gene end by 8 bases; junction bases not matched to a gene: 17. This CDR3 contains 18 residues. Germline-derived CDR1 and CDR2 are SGDLS and YYNGEE.

This clone was found once. The J gene is TRBJ2-3, the V gene TRBV7-2; D is unresolved. The CDR3 has 12 amino acids. Trimming cost V 4 bases and J 7 bases, with 9 bases left between them. Germline V CDR1 and CDR2: SGHTA, FQGNSA. CDR3 loop: CASSSTIYTQYF. CDR3 nucleotide sequence: TGTGCCAGCAGCTCCACTATATATACGCAGTATTTT.

This clone has only one observation. The chain couples TRBV14 to TRBJ2-5; 10 bases agree with TRBD2. CDR3 length equals 16 residues. Trimming removed 3 bases from V and 5 bases from J; junction bases left unmatched: 9. Germline-derived CDR1 and CDR2 are SGHDN and FVKESK. The CDR3 reads CASSQASGGRWETQYF. CDR3 DNA sequence: TGTGCCAGCAGCCAGGCTAGCGGGGGTCGCTGGGAGACCCAGTACTTC.

V gene TRBV7-9 combines with J gene TRBJ2-7; D remains ambiguous. V lost 5 bases to trimming and J lost 0 bases, with 14 bases between them. CDR3 length: 15 amino acids. CDR1 SEHNR and CDR2 FQNEAQ come from the germline V gene (reference sequence). CDR3 residues: CASSQFSQLSYEQYF. CDR3 nucleotides: TGTGCCAGCAGCCAATTTAGCCAACTCTCCTACGAGCAGTACTTC.

This rearrangement joins TRBV6-1 to TRBJ1-1; no reliable D call. Germline values: CDR1 MNHNS, CDR2 SASEGT. The CDR3 sequence is 14 residues long. V lost 3 bases, J lost 6 bases, and 14 bases lay in between. CDR3 protein: CASSDGDISAEAFF. The CDR3 nucleotides read TGTGCCAGCAGTGACGGGGATATCTCGGCTGAAGCTTTCTTT.

The chain recombines TRBV18 with TRBJ1-3, with D maybe TRBD1 (6 bases). Trimming shortened V by 4 bases and J by 1 base, and 8 bases separated the two germline ends. The length of the CDR3 is 14 residues. Germline CDR1 is KGHSH and CDR2 is LQKENI. For the CDR3, the DNA is TGTGCCAGCTCACTAGGACAGTCTGGAAACACCATATATTTT. Its translation: CASSLGQSGNTIYF.

This clone was recorded once. The V call is TRBV19, the J call TRBJ2-7; 9 bases align to TRBD1. Germline lookup yields CDR1 LNHDA and CDR2 SQIVND (reference sequence). The CDR3 is 15 residues long. V dropped 6 bases and J dropped 0; count of bases not matched to a gene: 6. CDR3 DNA sequence: TGTGCCAGTAGCCAACAGACAGGGGGCTCCTACGAGCAGTACTTC. It is translated as CASSQQTGGSYEQYF.

The chain combines TRBV6-6 with TRBJ1-3, with D hard to call. V was clipped by 4 bases and J by 4 bases, with 11 bases between them. Germline values: CDR1 MNHNY, CDR2 SVGAGI (reference sequence). The CDR3 has 14 amino acids. The CDR3 spells CASSSGFGGNTIYF. The CDR3 region has the DNA TGTGCCAGCAGTTCGGGGTTCGGAGGAAACACCATATATTTT.

This chain links TRBV27 with TRBJ2-3; 9 nucleotides align to TRBD2. Germline loops: CDR1 MNHEY, CDR2 SMNVEV (reference sequence). V lost 3 bases to trimming and J lost 2 bases; unmatched junction nucleotides: 6. The CDR3 sequence is 16 residues long. The DNA of the CDR3 is TGTGCCAGCAGTTTGGGGCTAGCGGGACCCACAGATACGCAGTATTTT. It translates to CASSLGLAGPTDTQYF.

The J gene is TRBJ2-3, the V gene TRBV6-1; 10 bases map to TRBD2. J gave up 3 bases and V 2 bases, and 5 bases lay outside the gene matches. The germline CDR1 and CDR2 sequences are MNHNS and SASEGT. The CDR3 is 16 residues long. The CDR3 sequence is CASSELAGVLTDTQYF. CDR3 bases: TGTGCCAGCAGTGAACTAGCGGGAGTCTTGACAGATACGCAGTATTTT.

The chain has TRBV29-1 and TRBJ2-1; tentatively, D is TRBD1 (6 bases). CDR3 length equals 13 residues. V lost 4 bases to trimming and J lost 7 bases, with 14 bases between them. The germline V gene has CDR1 SQVTM and CDR2 ANQGSEA. The CDR3 here is CSVADGQPNEQFF. CDR3 DNA sequence: TGCAGCGTTGCAGACGGACAGCCGAATGAGCAGTTCTTC.

Note on this clone: Its ends do not fully match the called genes, so a read error is possible. The J gene is TRBJ2-1, the V gene TRBV7-7, with no clear D. The CDR3 is 14 amino acids. Per germline, CDR1 SSHAT and CDR2 FNYEAQ (reference sequence). Here the CDR3 DNA reads TGTGCTAGCAGCTTATCCCGCTCCTACAATGAGCAGTTCTTC. Translation: CASSLSRSYNEQFF. The full variable domain, with the rest looked up from reference TRBV7-7 and TRBJ2-1, is GAGVSQSPRYKVTKRGQDVTLRCDPISSHATLYWYQQALGQGPEFLTYFNYEAQPDKSGLPSDRFSAERPEGSISTLTIQRTEQRDSAMYRCASSLSRSYNEQFFGPGTRLTVL.

This sequence joins TRBV7-9 and TRBJ1-2; TRBD1 aligns across 10 bases. CDR1 SEHNR and CDR2 FQNEAQ come from the germline V gene (reference sequence). This CDR3 has 16 amino acids. V shed 5 bases, J shed 1 base, and the junction held 7 bases outside the gene matches. CDR3 protein: CASSTLGDRGNYGYTF. Written as DNA, the CDR3 is TGTGCCAGCAGCACCCTCGGGGACAGGGGTAACTATGGCTACACCTTC.

CDR3 DNA: TGTGCCAGCAGTTTGCGGGTTGCAACTAATGAAAAACTGTTTTTT. Translation gives CASSLRVATNEKLFF. V is TRBV28 and J is TRBJ1-4; D is ambiguous. The CDR3 sequence is 15 residues long. Germline-derived CDR1 and CDR2 are MDHEN and SYDVKM. V gave up 3 bases and J gave up 0 bases, with 8 bases separating them.

The chain uses TRBV27 and TRBJ2-1; 7 nucleotides agree with TRBD2. From germline, CDR1 is MNHEY and CDR2 SMNVEV (reference sequence). The V segment lost 6 bases and the J segment 6 bases; nucleotides outside the gene matches: 23. The CDR3 is made up of 19 amino acids. CDR3 coding DNA: TGTGCCAGCAGACGAATAGCGGGCGTGGGATATCGGTCGGCCAATGAGCAGTTCTTC. This encodes CASRRIAGVGYRSANEQFF.

The J gene is TRBJ2-3, the V gene TRBV5-4; TRBD2 aligns across 8 bases. Germline V lookup: CDR1 SGHNT, CDR2 YYREEE (reference sequence). This CDR3 has 16 residues. The junction had 10 bases not matched to a gene; V was cut back by 4 bases and J by 3 bases. The DNA of the CDR3 is TGTGCCAGCAGCCCCCCTCGGGCTAGCGGGACAGATACGCAGTATTTT. This sequence encodes CASSPPRASGTDTQYF.

The genes are TRBV19 and TRBJ2-1; 7 bases are shared with TRBD1. The CDR3 has 13 residues. V dropped 5 bases and J dropped 9; count of bases not matched to a gene: 7. The germline V gene has CDR1 LNHDA and CDR2 SQIVND (reference sequence). The CDR3: CASSSRGQGEQFF. The CDR3 nucleotides are TGTGCCAGTAGTTCAAGGGGGCAAGGTGAGCAGTTCTTC. The full variable domain, with the rest looked up from reference TRBV19 and TRBJ2-1, is DGGITQSPKYLFRKEGQNVTLSCEQNLNHDAMYWYRQDPGQGLRLIYYSQIVNDFQKGDIAEGYSVSREKKESFPLTVTSAQKNPTAFYLCASSSRGQGEQFFGPGTRLTVL.

The V gene is TRBV27, the J gene TRBJ2-1, with TRBD2 matching 14 bases. CDR3 length: 19 residues. The V segment lost 5 bases and the J segment 0 bases; nucleotides outside the gene matches: 9. Germline loops: CDR1 MNHEY, CDR2 SMNVEV (reference sequence). This CDR3 is CASSPPGTSGSYSYNEQFF. CDR3 nucleotides: TGTGCCAGCAGTCCCCCCGGGACTAGCGGGAGCTACTCCTACAATGAGCAGTTCTTC.

This clone appeared a single time. J is TRBJ2-3 and V is TRBV7-9, with D uncertain. Germline CDR1 reads SEHNR; CDR2 reads FQNEAQ (reference sequence). V lost 0 bases, J lost 1 base, and 14 bases lay in between. The CDR3 sequence is 17 residues long. The CDR3: CASSLAGLVQGTDTQYF. The CDR3, as DNA: TGTGCCAGCAGCTTAGCCGGCCTCGTCCAGGGCACAGATACGCAGTATTTT.